This T cell receptor (beta chain) was sequenced for a study of cytomegalovirus exposure and HLA in healthy donors (dated 2017 in TCRdb). In terms of the full investigation: In an earlier analysis of under 600 of the donors, about 270 Gb of sequence data and 100 million or so unique TCR beta sequences from about 190 million T cells were reported. About 320 gigabases of sequencing data and 78 million or so unique TCR sequences were included in an early release covering 550 to 650 HLA-typed donors. Of the roughly 400 genotyped donors, less than 90% were placed in the genetic ancestry cluster associated with self-reported Caucasian donors. The study was designed to test whether signatures of past pathogen exposure could be identified by cataloging public T cell receptors. The study used immunosequencing to profile the T cell repertoires of under 700 subjects and linked those repertoires to cytomegalovirus serostatus. In addition to the first cohort of 500 to 850 subjects, a separate validation cohort of approximately 110 different subjects was used. The study combined high-throughput TCR immunosequencing, statistical association of individual TCRs with disease status, and machine learning to predict cytomegalovirus infection status. A later analysis re-analyzed previously published TCR beta repertoires from roughly 630 donors and added high-resolution HLA genotyping to study TCR occurrence patterns. Rather than using new phenotypic data, the later analysis identified candidate immune exposures from TCR beta sequences and from how often those sequences occurred across donors. In an earlier analysis of 500 to 650 of the donors, high-throughput TCR beta sequencing was used to judge whether each TCR beta V gene segment behaved as functional or pseudogenic. Donor age, sex, ethnicity and CMV serostatus were compiled together with the repertoire data. A later genetic analysis took genome-wide SNP genotypes for about 55% of the roughly 700 donors and used that subset as a discovery cohort. Every repertoire in the discovery cohort had been generated on one and the same sequencing platform. HLA typing included class I and class II loci at four-digit resolution. The number of donors typed differed by locus, with roughly 620-640 for A, B, C, DRB1 and DQB1, around 500 for DQA1, about 610 for DPA1, and 472 for DPB1. Roughly 5 DR-DQ haplotypes were handled as single units for association and clustering, since linkage in the cohort was strong. Among roughly 400 genotyped donors of the cohort, an average of approximately 230,000 unique TCR beta nucleotide sequences were sequenced per donor, around 20% of them non-productive. What the authors observed across the whole study: This cohort had only TCR beta chains sequenced, and the lack of alpha or paired-chain data limited which features could be detected. A later genetic analysis reported fewer N-insertions in productive TCRs among donors in an Asian-associated ancestry cluster than the roughly 700-donor mean. In vitro tests confirmed that a few of the cytomegalovirus-associated TCR beta chains recognize cytomegalovirus antigens. Because HLA typing was missing for some donors at each locus, association tests included only the typed subset. Assigning TCR associations to individual alleles was difficult when HLA alleles, especially DR and DQ, strongly co-occurred. A later analysis reported that several top co-occurrence clusters appeared linked to parvovirus B19, influenza, CMV and Epstein-Barr virus. Compared with equally common non-associated chains, HLA-associated TCR beta chains in a later analysis were more clonally expanded and had lower generation probabilities. Because counts were too low, around 17 rarely observed V segments, including chromosome 9 orphons, were left out of the earlier analysis of some 600 of the donors. The study gave a list of under 200 TCR beta chains associated with cytomegalovirus. Correlated functional status among segregating V segments might reflect linkage disequilibrium, but an unknown experimental factor could not be ruled out. The only immune exposure information available for the cohort was CMV serostatus. The 87-base-pair reads could not distinguish some IMGT-functional V segments, including TRBV6-2 and TRBV6-3, so those segments were excluded. In a later analysis, TCR association rates were found to vary across HLA loci, with the most associated TCRs seen for DRB1 alleles and the fewest for HLA-C alleles. In a later analysis, most CMV-associated TCR beta chains were found to appear HLA-restricted, with HLA associations seemingly driven largely by CMV exposure. Most TCR sequences were observed very rarely across donors, whereas some public TCRs were present in many individuals. A further reported finding was that TCR beta sequences accurately predicted the HLA-A and HLA-B alleles for most subjects in the first cohort. A cluster of highly shared sequence variants was judged likely to be a technical artifact of the sequencing pipeline. The classifier was reported to diagnose cytomegalovirus status with high specificity and sensitivity in both the original and validation cohorts. At a false discovery rate of 0.05, a later analysis linked 16,951 TCR beta sequences to specific HLA alleles. In an earlier analysis of roughly 560 of the donors, most TCR beta V segments were observed in productive rearrangements about 87% or about 30% of the time, broadly matching IMGT annotations. In a later genetic analysis, a missense DCLRE1C variant was associated with V-gene and J-gene trimming of TCR beta chains, and the association was replicated in an independent cohort. Roughly uniform sequencing depth across donors was assumed in presence/absence analyses, although this assumption may not hold. According to the authors, the approach could potentially be generalized to other disease states and immunological phenotypes.

Counted from cysteine to phenylalanine, this CDR3 has 14 amino acids. Of the read, only the CDR3 DNA is kept; its 42 bases are in frame from base 1. Looking up the germline V gene yields CDR1 SQVTM and CDR2 ANQGSEA. Trimming at the junction amounts to 4 bases on V and 1 base on J, and the germline ends lie 13 bases apart. In total, just over 650 healthy bone marrow donors made up the cohort. All cohort members were sampled while nominally healthy, although unrecorded immune exposures were likely present. The donor was CMV seronegative and belonged to the group of several hundred seronegative cohort members. A peripheral blood sample was collected from each donor, and TCR beta sequencing was performed on peripheral blood mononuclear cells. The Qiagen DNeasy Blood Extraction Kit was used to extract genomic DNA from the blood cell samples. The protocol used for the library was the immunoSEQ multiplex PCR assay. The multiplex PCR relied on a mix of 60 forward primers for TCR Vbeta segments and 13 reverse primers for TCR Jbeta segments. The CDR3 region of rearranged TCR beta genes was amplified from genomic DNA by a multiplex PCR assay. The amplified TCR beta libraries were sequenced on the Illumina HiSeq System as 87-base-pair reads. As for the original processing: A later analysis counted about 82 million unique TCR beta chains across the 650 to 800 repertoires, and approximately 11 million of these chains were shared by at least two donors. A nearest-neighbor algorithm error-corrected the raw reads and collapsed the reads into unique sequences, merging closely related sequences to remove PCR and sequencing errors. CDR3 sequences were aligned to IMGT reference sequences to assign V, D and J gene segments. Each retained sequence needed at least a six-nucleotide match to both a V gene segment and a J gene segment. A rearrangement counted as productive if the CDR3 had no stop codons and remained in frame with V and J, and every other rearrangement counted as non-productive. CDR3 was defined according to IMGT convention as the region running from the second conserved V-encoded cysteine to the conserved J-encoded phenylalanine. The earlier analysis of some 600 of the donors excluded sequences that lacked an unambiguous match to a single V gene segment. In an earlier analysis of several hundred of the donors, V segments were called functional above 56.7% productive rearrangements and were called segregating when the between-donor standard deviation exceeded 5%. A statistical classification framework was built to diagnose cytomegalovirus status from the catalog of TCR beta chain sequences. A later analysis assigned V and J genes by comparing TCR nucleotide sequences with IMGT/GENE-DB human TR gene sequences. Using the TCRdist pipeline, a later analysis assigned CDR3 sequences along with most-parsimonious VDJ recombination scenarios. In a later analysis, each TCR beta chain was defined by its CDR3 amino acid sequence together with its V-gene family, and reads lacking a unique V-gene family were excluded. To address suspected cross-contamination and a sequencing artifact, a later analysis removed a few hundred highly shared, low-generation-probability nucleotide sequences. In a later analysis, a clonal expansion index was calculated for each public chain from normalized within-repertoire ranks of inferred template counts. Generation probabilities in a later analysis came from a VDJ recombination model fitted to out-of-frame rearrangements, and those results were checked against IGoR. Hypergeometric tests were used in a later analysis to score TCR-TCR, TCR-HLA and TCR-CMV co-occurrence, with a repertoire-size bias correction applied to the TCR pairs. A later analysis estimated false discovery rates by permuting HLA or CMV assignments 20 times. In a later analysis, co-occurring TCRs were grouped using DBSCAN, with TCRdist sequence similarity added in when clustering inside HLA-allele-positive subsets. For co-occurrence clustering, repertoires with fewer than 30,000 or more than 120,000 public chains were excluded, along with about five repertoires with anomalous nucleotide sharing. Held by TCRdb, this immuneACCESS table contains in-frame sequences only and omits some clones. Under half of the omission traces to an unresolved V gene where checked; the cause of the rest is unknown. D and trimming come from the DNA, and the V and J calls and clone size come from that table. This sample has some 110,000 clones in its table, and roughly four fifths of those were observed once. The ten largest clones represent roughly 3.6% of the sample.

About this clone: Its antigen is still unknown. Base-call qualities are not available, and no considerably larger clone is one nucleotide away.

The receptor was isolated from a man aged 60-69 years in good health and CMV-seronegative. The sequencing input was PBMCs. The chain links TRBV29-1 with TRBJ1-2; the D segment could be TRBD1, given 6 matching bases. The nucleotides are TGCAGCGTTGTGGGGGCGCCGGATAACTATGGCTACACCTTC. This codes for CSVVGAPDNYGYTF. Where the CDR3 stops, the reference TRBV29-1 and TRBJ1-2 genes take over; the full variable domain is SAVISQKPSRDICQRGTSLTIQCQVDSQVTMMFWYRQQPGQSLTLIATANQGSEATYESGFVIDKFPISRPNLTFSTLTVSNMSPEDSSIYLCSVVGAPDNYGYTFGSGTRLTVV.